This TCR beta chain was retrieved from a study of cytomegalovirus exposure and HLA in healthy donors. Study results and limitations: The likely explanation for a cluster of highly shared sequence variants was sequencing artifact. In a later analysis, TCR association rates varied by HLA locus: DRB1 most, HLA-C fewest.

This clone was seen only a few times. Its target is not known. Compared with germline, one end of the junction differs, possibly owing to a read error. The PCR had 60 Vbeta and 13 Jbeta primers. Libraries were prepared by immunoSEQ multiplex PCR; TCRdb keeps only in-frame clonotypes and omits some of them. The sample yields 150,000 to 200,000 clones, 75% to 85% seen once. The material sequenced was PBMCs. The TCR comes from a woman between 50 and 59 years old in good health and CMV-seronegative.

CDR3 region: CSSSLGQGILSGNTIYF. CDR3 in DNA: TGTTCCAGCAGCTTAGGACAGGGAATACTTTCTGGAAACACCATATATTTT. V and J are TRBV7-9 and TRBJ1-3; 8 positions agree with TRBD1. Per the germline V gene, CDR1 is SEHNR and CDR2 is FQNEAQ (reference sequence). CDR3 length: 17 amino acids. The full variable domain, with the rest looked up from reference TRBV7-9 and TRBJ1-3, is DTGVSQNPRHKITKRGQNVTFRCDPISEHNRLYWYRQTLGQGPEFLTYFQNEAQLEKSRLLSDRFSAERPKGSFSTLEIQRTEQGDSAMYLCSSSLGQGILSGNTIYFGEGSWLTVV.